This section outlines one T cell receptor (beta chain) sequence together with its context. This entry comes from a study of blood T cell repertoires in COVID-19. Whole-study context: Sites across the United States, Italy and Spain contributed samples from acute and convalescent COVID-19. PBMCs, B-cell-depleted T cells, or T cells were the source of the cDNA or gDNA that made up the material.

The V gene lost 1 base and the J gene lost 0 bases, with 10 bases spanning the gap. The CDR3 is 16 residues long. CDR1 SGHTA and CDR2 FQGNSA come from the germline V gene. Source study methods: How many nucleated cells were present was estimated from reference gene primer amplification. The data were produced by immunoSEQ multiplex PCR, yet TCRdb's version contains in-frame clones alone and is incomplete. V and J calls and clone size follow that table, whereas D and trimming were derived from the DNA. The repertoire holds some 130,000 clones, around nine tenths seen once, with 2% to 2.5% in the top ten.

The source is a man aged 65 to 85 with active COVID-19. Input material: peripheral blood. J is TRBJ1-5 and V is TRBV7-2; D gene uncertain. CDR3 loop: CASSLGVGDSNQPQHF. The CDR3 DNA reads as TGTGCCAGCAGCTTAGGGGTGGGAGATAGCAATCAGCCCCAGCATTTT.